The 24 T cell receptor beta chains listed next were all sequenced from one sample in a study of cytomegalovirus exposure and HLA in healthy donors (dated by TCRdb to about 2017). To prepare the library, the immunoSEQ multiplex PCR assay was applied. For the multiplex PCR, a mixture combining 60 forward primers for TCR Vbeta segments and 13 reverse primers for TCR Jbeta segments was used. Held by TCRdb, this immuneACCESS table contains in-frame sequences only and omits some clones. Under half of the omission traces to an unresolved V gene where checked; the cause of the rest is unknown. The sample yields 100,000 to 150,000 clones; 75% to 90% were counted once. The top ten clones comprise 15% to 25% of the sample. The sequencing sample was made of PBMCs. These receptors were taken from a man aged 18-30 years in good health and CMV-seropositive.

The chain employs TRBV5-6 and TRBJ2-7; 9 nucleotides match TRBD1. The CDR3 runs to 16 residues. Trimming cost V 4 bases and J 1 base; bases outside gene matches: 9. The germline V gene has CDR1 SGHDT and CDR2 YYEEEE. The CDR3 loop is CASSPVTGGNSYEQYF. The DNA of the CDR3 is TGTGCCAGCAGCCCGGTGACAGGGGGGAATTCCTACGAGCAGTACTTC.

This clone occurred a few times. The chain's CDR3 is CASSSGDYNSPLHF. CDR3 DNA: TGTGCCAGCAGCTCTGGGGACTACAATTCACCCCTCCACTTT. The chain carries TRBV5-6 and TRBJ1-6; D is perhaps TRBD1 (5 bases). Trimming shortened V by 3 bases and J by 7 bases, and 11 bases separated the two germline ends. CDR1 is SGHDT, CDR2 YYEEEE, per germline. The CDR3 is 14 residues long.

The sample holds a few counts of this clone. The rearrangement uses TRBV5-6 and TRBJ2-5; maybe TRBD2 (6 bases). Between the trimmed V and J ends, which lost 3 bases and 3 bases, there was a span of 9 bases. The CDR3 contains 13 residues. Germline lookup yields CDR1 SGHDT and CDR2 YYEEEE. The CDR3 spells CASSSGGEETQYF. The CDR3 coding sequence is TGTGCCAGCAGCTCCGGCGGGGAAGAGACCCAGTACTTC.

V and J are TRBV6-6 and TRBJ1-2; D ambiguous. Between the trimmed V and J ends, which lost 6 bases and 8 bases, there was a span of 19 bases. From germline, CDR1 is MNHNY and CDR2 SVGAGI (reference sequence). The CDR3 loop spans 14 amino acids. The CDR3 coding sequence is TGTGCCAGCAGCAGGAAGTTGGTTGAGGGAGGCTACACCTTC. Protein product: CASSRKLVEGGYTF.

The V and J genes are TRBV10-3 and TRBJ1-2; D perhaps matches TRBD1 (6 bases). The CDR3 length is 13 residues. Germline lookup yields CDR1 ENHRY and CDR2 SYGVKD. V was trimmed by 0 bases and J by 8 bases, leaving 10 bases between them. CDR3 coding DNA: TGTGCCATCAGTGAGTCGACGAGGGGGGGCTACACCTTC. Protein: CAISESTRGGYTF.

The J gene is TRBJ1-1, the V gene TRBV5-1; no definite D call. The germline gives CDR1 SGHRS, CDR2 YFSETQ. The CDR3 runs 14 residues. The germline V and J ends were trimmed by 6 bases and 1 base, with 13 bases remaining between them. The CDR3 DNA is TGCGCCAGCAACACCTCCCCAGGGAACACTGAAGCTTTCTTT. Encoded protein: CASNTSPGNTEAFF.

This clone was counted a single time. The genes are TRBV19 and TRBJ1-5; a weak D match, TRBD1 (6 bases). The V and J ends lost 1 base and 1 base respectively, with 11 bases between them. Germline V gene sequence: CDR1 LNHDA, CDR2 SQIVND (reference sequence). This CDR3 region has 16 residues. The chain's CDR3 is CASSIGGGTSNQPQHF. CDR3 in DNA: TGTGCCAGTAGTATAGGCGGGGGCACGAGCAATCAGCCCCAGCATTTT.

The chain employs TRBV4-1 and TRBJ2-3; possibly TRBD1 for D (5 bases). This CDR3 comprises 14 residues. V lost 4 bases to trimming and J lost 7 bases, with 15 bases between them. CDR1 is MGHRA and CDR2 is YSYEKL in the germline V gene. CDR3: CASSPGHLRNTQYF. The CDR3 bases are TGCGCCAGCAGCCCCGGACACTTGAGGAATACGCAGTATTTT.

This rearrangement joins TRBV5-4 to TRBJ1-2, with unresolved D. The CDR3 totals 14 residues. Trimming cost V 0 bases and J 4 bases, with 10 bases left between them. Germline-derived CDR1 and CDR2 are SGHNT and YYREEE (reference sequence). The CDR3, as DNA: TGTGCCAGCAGCTTGGTCGGGGATTTCTATGGCTACACCTTC. Its translation: CASSLVGDFYGYTF.

The chain couples TRBV5-4 to TRBJ1-2; a weak D match, TRBD1 (5 bases). The CDR3 has 13 amino acids. Germline values: CDR1 SGHNT, CDR2 YYREEE (reference sequence). V was trimmed by 9 bases and J by 7 bases, leaving 19 bases between them. The CDR3 DNA is TGTGCCACATATCCGGGGGGGACTATTGGCTACACCTTC. Translating gives CATYPGGTIGYTF.

The chain couples TRBV7-9 to TRBJ1-2; D is unresolved. This CDR3 spans 13 amino acids. V lost 1 base and J 4 bases, leaving 7 bases between the germline ends. Germline V CDR1 and CDR2: SEHNR, FQNEAQ (reference sequence). The CDR3 DNA sequence: TGTGCCAGCAGCTTAGGGGCAGTCTATGGCTACACCTTC. Encoded protein: CASSLGAVYGYTF.

The J gene is TRBJ1-1, the V gene TRBV18; D may be TRBD1 (5 bases). Germline CDR1 KGHSH, CDR2 LQKENI. Trimming removed 5 bases at V and 0 bases at J, with 10 bases between. The CDR3 is made up of 14 amino acids. The CDR3 sequence is CASSSTDLNTEAFF. CDR3 DNA sequence: TGTGCCAGCTCATCGACAGACCTGAACACTGAAGCTTTCTTT.

This chain links TRBV7-3 with TRBJ2-2, with D possibly matching TRBD1 (6 bases). This CDR3 is 15 amino acids long. Deletions cut 2 bases from V and 4 bases from J, with 11 bases between. Germline V gene lookup returns CDR1 SGHTA and CDR2 FQGTGA. Here the CDR3 reads CASSLQGSITGELFF. CDR3 in DNA: TGTGCCAGCAGCTTACAGGGGTCGATCACCGGGGAGCTGTTTTTT.

The rearrangement links TRBV5-6 to TRBJ2-5; the D gene is possibly TRBD1 (6 bases). Germline loops: CDR1 SGHDT, CDR2 YYEEEE. The ends were cut back, 6 bases at V and 12 bases at J, with 18 bases in the middle. The CDR3 spans 12 residues. DNA of the CDR3: TGTGCCAGCACCACCAACGGACAGCCTGAGTACTTC. Amino acids: CASTTNGQPEYF.

The V gene is TRBV12-5, the J gene TRBJ2-1, with D perhaps TRBD1 (5 bases). V shed 5 bases and J shed 8 bases, with 10 bases lying between them. The CDR3 totals 12 residues. From germline, CDR1 is LGHNT and CDR2 FRNRAP. CDR3 in DNA: TGTGCTAGTGGTATTTGGGGCGATGAGCAGTTCTTC. It encodes CASGIWGDEQFF. The full variable domain, in which reference TRBV12-5 and TRBJ2-1 provide the parts outside the CDR3, is DARVTQTPRHKVTEMGQEVTMRCQPILGHNTVFWYRQTMMQGLELLAYFRNRAPLDDSGMPKDRFSAEMPDATLATLKIQPSEPRDSAVYFCASGIWGDEQFFGPGTRLTVL.

The V and J genes are TRBV30 and TRBJ1-3; a weak D match, TRBD1 (6 bases). The CDR3 is made up of 16 amino acids. V was trimmed by 1 base and J by 0 bases, leaving 13 bases between them. Germline-derived CDR1 and CDR2 are GTSNPN and SVGIG (reference sequence). This CDR3 reads CAWSGVQGSSGNTIYF. The CDR3 DNA reads as TGTGCCTGGAGTGGGGTACAGGGTTCCTCTGGAAACACCATATATTTT.

This clone showed up just a few times. The chain employs TRBV7-8 and TRBJ2-3; 13 bases match TRBD2. CDR1 and CDR2 (germline): SGHVS, FQNEAQ. CDR3 length equals 17 residues. The junction had 6 bases not matched to a gene; V was cut back by 3 bases and J by 3 bases. CDR3 in amino acids: CASSFTSGGARTDTQYF. As DNA, the CDR3 is TGTGCCAGCAGCTTTACTAGCGGGGGGGCCAGGACAGATACGCAGTATTTT.

The V gene is TRBV7-2, the J gene TRBJ2-4, with 9 nucleotides matching TRBD2. Germline V gene sequence: CDR1 SGHTA, CDR2 FQGNSA. The CDR3 length is 15 residues. With 1 base clipped from V and 10 bases from J, the junction kept 8 bases outside the gene matches. This chain's CDR3 is CASSLVGGGETIQYF. CDR3 DNA: TGTGCCAGCAGCTTAGTTGGCGGGGGGGAAACGATTCAGTACTTC.

V usage is TRBV28 and J usage is TRBJ1-6; TRBD1 aligns across 7 bases. V lost 5 bases to trimming and J lost 5 bases; unmatched junction nucleotides: 3. The CDR3 loop spans 14 amino acids. Germline-derived CDR1 and CDR2 are MDHEN and SYDVKM. The CDR3 sequence is CASSVTGNNSPLHF. The DNA for the CDR3 is TGTGCCAGCAGTGTGACAGGGAATAATTCACCCCTCCACTTT.

This chain links TRBV14 with TRBJ1-1, with 7 bases identical to TRBD1. Trimming at V came to 3 bases and at J to 0 bases, leaving 13 bases not matched to a gene. There are 18 residues in the CDR3. The germline V gene encodes CDR1 SGHDN and CDR2 FVKESK. The CDR3 nucleotides are TGTGCCAGCAGCCACCCCGGAGAGTCGGGACAGCTGAACACTGAAGCTTTCTTT. Residues: CASSHPGESGQLNTEAFF.

V gene TRBV7-8 combines with J gene TRBJ1-4, with a possible D match to TRBD1 (5 bases). V dropped 5 bases and J dropped 4 bases, with 17 bases sitting between them. The CDR3 length is 16 residues. Germline CDR1 SGHVS, CDR2 FQNEAQ. Here the CDR3 reads CASSPRGGARNEKLFF. Here the CDR3 DNA reads TGTGCCAGCAGCCCTCGCGGGGGAGCCCGTAATGAAAAACTGTTTTTT.

A few counts support this clone. The rearrangement uses TRBV10-3 and TRBJ1-1, with 7 bases aligning to TRBD1. The CDR3 length is 14 residues. CDR1 is ENHRY and CDR2 is SYGVKD in the germline V gene. The V and J ends lost 7 bases and 1 base, in that order; junction bases with no gene match: 6. The CDR3 loop reads CAIKEDRRNTEAFF. For the CDR3, the DNA is TGTGCCATCAAGGAGGACAGGAGGAACACTGAAGCTTTCTTT.

In its sample, this clone was seen a few times. The chain recombines TRBV25-1 with TRBJ1-6; no definite D call. The germline gives CDR1 MGHDK, CDR2 SYGVNS. The CDR3 is 13 amino acids. Trimming cost V 2 bases and J 5 bases, with 4 bases left between them. The DNA for the CDR3 is TGTGCCAGCAGTGAAGGAGATAATTCACCCCTCCACTTT. It specifies CASSEGDNSPLHF.

V is TRBV7-9 and J is TRBJ1-1; D ambiguous. The CDR3 has 14 amino acids. Trimming pared 8 bases from V and 0 bases from J, leaving 13 bases between. From germline, CDR1 is SEHNR and CDR2 FQNEAQ (reference sequence). The CDR3 protein is CASLGSSMNTEAFF. The CDR3 DNA follows: TGTGCCAGCTTGGGCAGTTCTATGAACACTGAAGCTTTCTTT.